This TCR beta chain appears in the sequencing data of a study of control samples from healthy donors and cancer patients. This clone has more than one count but fewer than ten. TCRdb's copy holds only in-frame clones and misses some; the assay was immunoSEQ multiplex PCR. This table has 250,000 to 300,000 clones, roughly 87% appearing once. This CDR3 has 14 amino acids. The V and J ends lost 1 base and 8 bases respectively, with 14 bases between them. The germline V gene has CDR1 LGHDT and CDR2 YNNKEL (reference sequence). The genes are TRBV3-1 (or the pseudogene TRBV3-2) and TRBJ1-2; D uncertain. The TCR comes from a woman aged 60 to 75 with lung cancer. Sequenced: PBMCs. CDR3 amino acids: CASSQVTGSEGYTF. CDR3 in DNA: TGTGCCAGCAGCCAAGTGACGGGGTCGGAAGGCTACACCTTC.